This note documents a single TCR beta chain sequence. These data originate in a study of blood T cell repertoires in COVID-19. Across the study: COVID-19 samples from acute and convalescent phases originated in the United States, Italy and Spain. T cells, B-cell-depleted T cells, or PBMCs provided the cDNA or gDNA that served as material.

From germline, CDR1 is MDHEN and CDR2 SYDVKM. This CDR3 comprises 12 residues. V was pared by 7 bases and J by 3 bases, with 3 bases of the junction left unmatched. In the authors' workflow: Amplification from reference gene primers served as the basis for estimated nucleated cell counts. The method was immunoSEQ multiplex PCR; TCRdb's version includes in-frame clones alone and lacks a portion of them. The V and J calls and clone size were taken over from that table, and D and trimming were inferred from the DNA. The repertoire has 200,000 to 300,000 clones, roughly nine tenths of them found once; the top ten carry 6.2%.

The sequenced sample consisted of peripheral blood. The chain couples TRBV28 to TRBJ2-7; TRBD1 aligns across 7 bases. The TCR comes from a man in his sixties with acute or convalescent COVID-19. The CDR3 loop reads CASTRTGYEQYF. CDR3 in DNA: TGTGCCAGCACCAGGACAGGCTACGAGCAGTACTTC. The variable domain in full, with the rest retrieved from reference TRBV28 and TRBJ2-7, is DVKVTQSSRYLVKRTGEKVFLECVQDMDHENMFWYRQDPGLGLRLIYFSYDVKMKEKGDIPEGYSVSREKKERFSLILESASTNQTSMYLCASTRTGYEQYFGPGTRLTVT.